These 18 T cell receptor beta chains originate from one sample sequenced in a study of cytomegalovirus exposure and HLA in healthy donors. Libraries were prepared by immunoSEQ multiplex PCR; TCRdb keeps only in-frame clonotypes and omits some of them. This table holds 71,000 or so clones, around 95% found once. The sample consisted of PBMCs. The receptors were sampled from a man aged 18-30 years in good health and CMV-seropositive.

DNA for the CDR3: TGTGCCAGCTCACCATCCGGGACAATCGAGCAGTACTTC. As protein: CASSPSGTIEQYF. The chain is built from TRBV18 and TRBJ2-7; a possible D gene is TRBD1 (6 bases). Trimming shortened V by 2 bases and J by 6 bases, and 11 bases separated the two germline ends. The CDR3 spans 13 residues. CDR1 KGHSH and CDR2 LQKENI come from the germline V gene.

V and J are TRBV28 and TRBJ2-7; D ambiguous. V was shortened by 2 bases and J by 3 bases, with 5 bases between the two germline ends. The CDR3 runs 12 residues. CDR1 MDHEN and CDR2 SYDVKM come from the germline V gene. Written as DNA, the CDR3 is TGTGCCAGCAGTTTAATCAGCTACGAGCAGTACTTC. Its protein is CASSLISYEQYF. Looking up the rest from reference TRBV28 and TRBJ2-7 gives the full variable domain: DVKVTQSSRYLVKRTGEKVFLECVQDMDHENMFWYRQDPGLGLRLIYFSYDVKMKEKGDIPEGYSVSREKKERFSLILESASTNQTSMYLCASSLISYEQYFGPGTRLTVT.

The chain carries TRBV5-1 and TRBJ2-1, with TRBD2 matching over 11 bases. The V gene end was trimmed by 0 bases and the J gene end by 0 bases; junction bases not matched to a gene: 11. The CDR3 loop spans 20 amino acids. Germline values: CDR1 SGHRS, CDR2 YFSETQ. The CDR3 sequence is CASSLVGLAGGTSSYNEQFF. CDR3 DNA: TGCGCCAGCAGCTTGGTAGGGCTAGCGGGAGGAACGAGCTCCTACAATGAGCAGTTCTTC.

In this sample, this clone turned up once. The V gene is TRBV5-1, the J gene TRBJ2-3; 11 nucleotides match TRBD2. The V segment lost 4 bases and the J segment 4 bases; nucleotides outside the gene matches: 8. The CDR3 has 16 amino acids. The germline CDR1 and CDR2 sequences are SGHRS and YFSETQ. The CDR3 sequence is CASSLTGTSGPDTQYF. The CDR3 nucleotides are TGCGCCAGCAGCCTAACCGGGACTAGCGGACCAGATACGCAGTATTTT. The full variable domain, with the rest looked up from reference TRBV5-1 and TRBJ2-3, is KAGVTQTPRYLIKTRGQQVTLSCSPISGHRSVSWYQQTPGQGLQFLFEYFSETQRNKGNFPGRFSGRQFSNSRSEMNVSTLELGDSALYLCASSLTGTSGPDTQYFGPGTRLTVL.

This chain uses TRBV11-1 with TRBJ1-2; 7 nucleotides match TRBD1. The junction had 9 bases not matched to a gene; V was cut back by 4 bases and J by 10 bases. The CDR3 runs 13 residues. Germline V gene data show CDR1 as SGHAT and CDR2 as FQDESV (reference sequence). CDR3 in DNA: TGTGCCAGCAGCTCAGGGGGGACAGTAGACTACACCTTC. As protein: CASSSGGTVDYTF.

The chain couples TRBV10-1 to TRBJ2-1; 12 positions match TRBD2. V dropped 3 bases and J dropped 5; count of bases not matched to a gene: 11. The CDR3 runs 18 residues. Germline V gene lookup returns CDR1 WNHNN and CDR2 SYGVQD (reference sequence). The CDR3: CASSDGRLAGALNNEQFF. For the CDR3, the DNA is TGCGCCAGCAGTGATGGAAGACTAGCGGGAGCCCTAAACAATGAGCAGTTCTTC.

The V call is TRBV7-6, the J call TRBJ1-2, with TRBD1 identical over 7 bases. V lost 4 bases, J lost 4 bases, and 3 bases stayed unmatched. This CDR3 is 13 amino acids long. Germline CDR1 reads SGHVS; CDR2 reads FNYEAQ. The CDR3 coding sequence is TGTGCCAGCAGCTCCACAGGGGTCTATGGCTACACCTTC. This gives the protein CASSSTGVYGYTF.

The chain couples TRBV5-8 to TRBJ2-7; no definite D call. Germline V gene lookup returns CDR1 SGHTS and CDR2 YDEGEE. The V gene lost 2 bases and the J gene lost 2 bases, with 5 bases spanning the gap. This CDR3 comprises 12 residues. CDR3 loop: CASSLDTYEQYF. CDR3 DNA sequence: TGTGCCAGCAGCTTAGACACCTACGAGCAGTACTTC.

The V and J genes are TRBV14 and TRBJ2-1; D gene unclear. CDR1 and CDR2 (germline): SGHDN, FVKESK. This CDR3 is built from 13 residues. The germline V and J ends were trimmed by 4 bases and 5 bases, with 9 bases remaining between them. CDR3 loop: CASSPYRNNEQFF. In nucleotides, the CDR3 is TGTGCCAGCAGCCCCTACAGAAACAATGAGCAGTTCTTC.

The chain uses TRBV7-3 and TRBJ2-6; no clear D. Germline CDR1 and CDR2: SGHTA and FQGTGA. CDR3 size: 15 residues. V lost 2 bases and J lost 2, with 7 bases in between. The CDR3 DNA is TGTGCCAGCAGCTTACAACAGACTGGGGCCAACGTCCTGACTTTC. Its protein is CASSLQQTGANVLTF.

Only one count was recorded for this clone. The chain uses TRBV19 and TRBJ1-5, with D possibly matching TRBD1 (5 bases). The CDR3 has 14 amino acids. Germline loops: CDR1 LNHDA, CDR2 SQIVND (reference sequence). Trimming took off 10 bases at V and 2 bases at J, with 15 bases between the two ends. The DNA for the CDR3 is TGTGCCACCAGCTTCAGGGTAGGCAATCAGCCCCAGCATTTT. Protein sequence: CATSFRVGNQPQHF.

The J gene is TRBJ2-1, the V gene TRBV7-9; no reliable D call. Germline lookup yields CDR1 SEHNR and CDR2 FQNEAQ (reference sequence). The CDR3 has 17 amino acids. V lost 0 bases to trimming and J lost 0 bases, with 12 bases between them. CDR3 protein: CASSLAPALRSYNEQFF. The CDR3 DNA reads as TGTGCCAGCAGCTTAGCTCCCGCCCTACGCTCCTACAATGAGCAGTTCTTC.

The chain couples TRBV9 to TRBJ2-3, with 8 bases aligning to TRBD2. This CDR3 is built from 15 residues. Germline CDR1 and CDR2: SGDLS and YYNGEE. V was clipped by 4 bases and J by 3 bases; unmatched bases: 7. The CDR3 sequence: CASSTPGGPTDTQYF. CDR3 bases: TGTGCCAGCAGCACCCCGGGGGGGCCAACAGATACGCAGTATTTT.

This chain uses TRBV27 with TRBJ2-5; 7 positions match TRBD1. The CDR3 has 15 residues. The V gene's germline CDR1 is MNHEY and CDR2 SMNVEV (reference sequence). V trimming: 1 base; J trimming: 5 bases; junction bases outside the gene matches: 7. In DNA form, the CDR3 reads TGTGCCAGCAGTTTATTAACAGGGGACGGGGAGACCCAGTACTTC. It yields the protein CASSLLTGDGETQYF.

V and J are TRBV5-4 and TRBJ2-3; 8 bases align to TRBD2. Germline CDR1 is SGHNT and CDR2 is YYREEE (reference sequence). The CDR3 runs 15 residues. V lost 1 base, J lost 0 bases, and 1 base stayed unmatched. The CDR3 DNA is TGTGCCAGCAGCTTGTCTAGCGGGAGCACAGATACGCAGTATTTT. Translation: CASSLSSGSTDTQYF.

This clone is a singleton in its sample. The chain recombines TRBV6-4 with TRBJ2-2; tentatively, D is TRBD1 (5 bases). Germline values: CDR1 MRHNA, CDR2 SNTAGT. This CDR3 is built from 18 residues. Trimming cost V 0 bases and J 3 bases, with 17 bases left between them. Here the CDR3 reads CASSDSYLGALDTGELFF. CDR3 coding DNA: TGTGCCAGCAGTGACTCTTATCTTGGGGCCCTCGACACCGGGGAGCTGTTTTTT.

CDR3 region: CARSPDHFSGANVLTF. The CDR3 DNA sequence: TGTGCCAGAAGCCCAGATCATTTCTCTGGGGCCAACGTCCTGACTTTC. V usage is TRBV5-3 and J usage is TRBJ2-6; D is ambiguous. TRBV5-3 has ORF status, its function being uncertain. V lost 4 bases to trimming and J lost 0 bases, with 11 bases between them. The length of the CDR3 is 16 residues.

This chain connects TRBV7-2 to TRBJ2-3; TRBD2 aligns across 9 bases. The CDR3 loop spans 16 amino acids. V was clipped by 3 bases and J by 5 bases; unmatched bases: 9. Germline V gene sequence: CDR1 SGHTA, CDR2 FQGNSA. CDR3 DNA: TGTGCCAGCAGCTTTTGGCGGGAGGGTGTCGGAGATACGCAGTATTTT. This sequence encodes CASSFWREGVGDTQYF. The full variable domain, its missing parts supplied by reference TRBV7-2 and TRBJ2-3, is GAGVSQSPSNKVTEKGKDVELRCDPISGHTALYWYRQSLGQGLEFLIYFQGNSAPDKSGLPSDRFSAERTGGSVSTLTIQRTQQEDSAVYLCASSFWREGVGDTQYFGPGTRLTVL.